This TCR beta chain was sequenced in a study of T cell repertoires in cytomegalovirus infection. Germline CDR1 is SNHLY and CDR2 is FYNNEI. With V trimmed by 0 bases and J by 5 bases, 8 bases remained unmatched. CDR3 size: 16 residues. Points on this clonotype: Its antigen is not identified.

TCRdb passed the reads through MiXCR, listing each CDR3 protein once. The sample holds approximately 730,000 distinct CDR3 sequences, 25% to 35% seen once. The sequence was obtained from a human donor in good health (CMV status not recorded). Some clones in this sample may be carry-over from other donors' samples. The chain employs TRBV2 and TRBJ1-1; 8 bases match TRBD1. The material was cultured CD8+ T cells from PBMCs, obtained from culture after CMV antigen stimulation. DNA for the CDR3: TGTGCCAGCAGTGAAGCGAGGAACAGGGGGTCTACTGAAGCTTTCTTT. This sequence encodes CASSEARNRGSTEAFF.